These 32 T cell receptor beta chains share one sample of origin, sequenced in a study of beta chain features in type 1 diabetes. The study reverse transcribed the entire isolated RNA, so it sequenced expressed TCRB transcripts. Method: immunoSEQ multiplex PCR; TCRdb's copy keeps in-frame clones and lacks some. The sample lists 150,000 to 200,000 clones, about 9.1% occurring once. The sequenced sample was central memory CD4+ T cells from blood. The receptors shown here come from a woman aged 18 to 35 in good health.

There are a few counts of this clone. V and J are TRBV30 and TRBJ2-1; 11 nucleotides align to TRBD2. CDR3 length equals 16 residues. Germline CDR1 and CDR2: GTSNPN and SVGIG (reference sequence). V dropped 4 bases and J dropped 2; count of bases not matched to a gene: 7. CDR3 bases: TGTGCCTGGATGGGACTAGCGGCAACTACCTACAATGAGCAGTTCTTC. It encodes CAWMGLAATTYNEQFF.

The genes are TRBV10-1 and TRBJ2-1, with D tentatively TRBD2 (5 bases). CDR1 and CDR2 from the germline V gene are WNHNN and SYGVQD (reference sequence). The CDR3 is made up of 16 amino acids. V was pared by 6 bases and J by 0 bases, with 15 bases between. The CDR3 sequence: CASSMDSSSSYNEQFF. CDR3 DNA: TGCGCCAGCAGCATGGACTCGTCGAGCTCCTACAATGAGCAGTTCTTC.

This clone was seen a handful of times. The chain uses TRBV4-1 and TRBJ1-2, with D possibly matching TRBD1 (6 bases). This CDR3 has 15 residues. V lost 1 base and J lost 2, with 11 bases in between. Germline V gene lookup returns CDR1 MGHRA and CDR2 YSYEKL. Here the CDR3 DNA reads TGCGCCAGCAGCCAAGCTACAGGGTCCAACTATGGCTACACCTTC. This sequence encodes CASSQATGSNYGYTF.

The chain uses TRBV7-8 and TRBJ1-4; TRBD1 matches 9 bases. Germline V lookup: CDR1 SGHVS, CDR2 FQNEAQ. This CDR3 region has 16 residues. Trimming removed 3 bases from V and 5 bases from J; junction bases left unmatched: 7. The CDR3 loop reads CASSFPPGTGNEKLFF. CDR3 sequence (DNA): TGTGCCAGCAGCTTCCCCCCCGGGACAGGGAATGAAAAACTGTTTTTT.

The chain is built from TRBV19 and TRBJ2-3, with 7 bases matching TRBD2. Germline CDR1 LNHDA, CDR2 SQIVND (reference sequence). The J segment lost 0 bases and the V segment lost 3 bases, leaving 3 bases of the junction unmatched. This CDR3 is built from 15 residues. DNA for the CDR3: TGTGCCAGTAGTATTATTAGCGGGAGCACAGATACGCAGTATTTT. Its protein product is CASSIISGSTDTQYF.

The CDR3 loop is CASSAGAGGELFF. The CDR3 bases are TGCGCCAGCAGCGCGGGAGCGGGCGGGGAGCTGTTTTTT. The gene calls are TRBV5-1 and TRBJ2-2, with 7 positions matching TRBD2. The CDR3 spans 13 residues. Germline trimming cut 4 bases from V and 7 bases from J; bases unmatched to any gene: 4. Germline CDR1 is SGHRS and CDR2 is YFSETQ. The variable domain in full, with the rest retrieved from reference TRBV5-1 and TRBJ2-2, is KAGVTQTPRYLIKTRGQQVTLSCSPISGHRSVSWYQQTPGQGLQFLFEYFSETQRNKGNFPGRFSGRQFSNSRSEMNVSTLELGDSALYLCASSAGAGGELFFGEGSRLTVL.

This chain links TRBV4-3 with TRBJ2-5; TRBD1 aligns across 7 bases. The ends lost 3 bases at V and 0 bases at J; junction bases unmatched: 4. Germline CDR1 reads LGHNA; CDR2 reads YSLEER. The CDR3 spans 15 residues. The CDR3 spells CASSQLGQNQETQYF. CDR3 bases: TGCGCCAGCAGCCAGCTGGGACAGAACCAAGAGACCCAGTACTTC.

This clone was observed a handful of times. This rearrangement joins TRBV4-1 to TRBJ2-7; the D gene is possibly TRBD2 (5 bases). Trimming took 2 bases from V and 1 from J, leaving 18 bases between them. Germline lookup yields CDR1 MGHRA and CDR2 YSYEKL. This CDR3 contains 17 residues. This CDR3 is CASSQQWVGVGSYEQYF. The CDR3 region has the DNA TGCGCCAGCAGCCAACAGTGGGTGGGAGTGGGGTCCTACGAGCAGTACTTC.

This clone has only one observation. V usage is TRBV6-6 and J usage is TRBJ1-5; no firm D call. This CDR3 is built from 13 residues. V was clipped by 6 bases and J by 3 bases, with 9 bases between them. Germline values: CDR1 MNHNY, CDR2 SVGAGI (reference sequence). Written as DNA, the CDR3 is TGTGCCAGCAGAGCTCCGTCCAATCAGCCCCAGCATTTT. Translation gives CASRAPSNQPQHF.

V gene TRBV5-1 combines with J gene TRBJ1-4, with a weak D call TRBD1 (5 bases). The V gene lost 2 bases and the J gene lost 7 bases, with 15 bases spanning the gap. This CDR3 is 15 amino acids long. Germline V lookup: CDR1 SGHRS, CDR2 YFSETQ. DNA of the CDR3: TGCGCCAGCAGCTTAGGCGAGCAGGGTCGTGAAAAACTGTTTTTT. Its translation is CASSLGEQGREKLFF.

A note on this clone: The junction differs from germline at one of its ends, possibly a read error. The chain is built from TRBV18 and TRBJ2-7, with unresolved D. The length of the CDR3 is 8 residues. Germline assignment: CDR1 KGHSH and CDR2 LQKENI. In DNA form, the CDR3 reads TGCCTCAGCTACGAGCAGTACTTC. It translates to CLSYEQYF.

The chain couples TRBV7-2 to TRBJ2-7; TRBD2 is a possible D gene (7 bases). V dropped 0 bases and J dropped 0 bases, with 12 bases sitting between them. Germline assignment: CDR1 SGHTA and CDR2 FQGNSA. The CDR3 extends over 16 amino acids. In nucleotides, the CDR3 is TGTGCCAGCAGCTTAGCGGTGGGAGGGGGCTCCTACGAGCAGTACTTC. Protein product: CASSLAVGGGSYEQYF.

This clone was picked up a small number of times. V and J are TRBV7-2 and TRBJ2-1, with TRBD1 matching 7 bases. Germline CDR1 SGHTA, CDR2 FQGNSA. V lost 5 bases and J lost 7; bases outside the gene matches: 8. The CDR3 has 14 amino acids. CDR3 region: CASSADRVGNEQFF. CDR3 sequence (DNA): TGTGCCAGCAGCGCCGACAGGGTAGGGAATGAGCAGTTCTTC.

The gene calls are TRBV5-1 and TRBJ1-1; the D gene is possibly TRBD1 (6 bases). Germline CDR1 SGHRS, CDR2 YFSETQ. Trimming shortened V by 1 base and J by 3 bases, and 13 bases separated the two germline ends. The CDR3 extends over 15 amino acids. The CDR3 is CASSLQPEGDTEAFF. As DNA, the CDR3 is TGCGCCAGCAGCTTGCAGCCAGAGGGGGACACTGAAGCTTTCTTT.

This chain uses TRBV7-6 with TRBJ2-1; TRBD1 might be the D (5 bases). Trimming shortened V by 3 bases and J by 9 bases, and 18 bases separated the two germline ends. CDR1 SGHVS and CDR2 FNYEAQ come from the germline V gene. The CDR3 runs to 15 residues. CDR3 loop: CASSLGMSGPGEQFF. The DNA for the CDR3 is TGTGCCAGCAGCTTGGGGATGTCAGGGCCGGGTGAGCAGTTCTTC.

This clone has only a few counts. This chain uses TRBV5-4 with TRBJ2-5; D unclear. The CDR3 consists of 15 residues. Germline V CDR1 and CDR2: SGHNT, YYREEE (reference sequence). V was clipped by 0 bases and J by 5 bases, with 14 bases between them. CDR3 nucleotides: TGTGCCAGCAGCTTGGGTGCGGAGAGAAGGGAGACCCAGTACTTC. It translates to CASSLGAERRETQYF.

This clone was seen a few times. The chain combines TRBV30 with TRBJ1-2; D not certain. The CDR3 extends over 12 amino acids. Trimming shortened V by 3 bases and J by 5 bases, and 10 bases separated the two germline ends. Germline V gene data show CDR1 as GTSNPN and CDR2 as SVGIG (reference sequence). The CDR3 protein is CAWSVRLYGYTF. The CDR3 DNA sequence: TGTGCCTGGAGCGTGCGGTTATATGGCTACACCTTC. Filled out from reference TRBV30 and TRBJ1-2, the complete variable domain reads SQTIHQWPATLVQPVGSPLSLECTVEGTSNPNLYWYRQAAGRGLQLLFYSVGIGQISSEVPQNLSASRPQDRQFILSSKKLLLSDSGFYLCAWSVRLYGYTFGSGTRLTVV.

This clone was seen more than once but under ten times. The gene calls are TRBV30 and TRBJ1-4; D possibly corresponds to TRBD1 (6 bases). Germline assignment: CDR1 GTSNPN and CDR2 SVGIG (reference sequence). V was shortened by 0 bases and J by 5 bases, with 10 bases between the two germline ends. The CDR3 totals 14 residues. The chain's CDR3 is CAWSVQGGNEKLFF. CDR3 bases: TGTGCCTGGAGTGTACAGGGTGGCAATGAAAAACTGTTTTTT. Based on the CDR3 plus reference TRBV30 and TRBJ1-4, the full variable domain is SQTIHQWPATLVQPVGSPLSLECTVEGTSNPNLYWYRQAAGRGLQLLFYSVGIGQISSEVPQNLSASRPQDRQFILSSKKLLLSDSGFYLCAWSVQGGNEKLFFGSGTQLSVL.

The CDR3: CSVRSTDPNQPQHF. DNA of the CDR3: TGCAGCGTCCGTTCGACAGACCCCAATCAGCCCCAGCATTTT. The chain recombines TRBV29-1 with TRBJ1-5, with a weak D call TRBD1 (5 bases). Per germline, CDR1 SQVTM and CDR2 ANQGSEA. V gave up 6 bases and J gave up 3 bases, with 15 bases separating them. The CDR3 totals 14 residues. The full variable domain, rest sourced from reference TRBV29-1 and TRBJ1-5, is SAVISQKPSRDICQRGTSLTIQCQVDSQVTMMFWYRQQPGQSLTLIATANQGSEATYESGFVIDKFPISRPNLTFSTLTVSNMSPEDSSIYLCSVRSTDPNQPQHFGDGTRLSIL.

V usage is TRBV4-1 and J usage is TRBJ2-4, with TRBD1 as a possible D gene (5 bases). Germline lookup yields CDR1 MGHRA and CDR2 YSYEKL. The CDR3 is made up of 16 amino acids. Deletions cut 3 bases from V and 0 bases from J, with 12 bases between. The CDR3 here is CASSQTRQTAKNIQYF. In DNA form, the CDR3 reads TGCGCCAGCAGCCAGACCCGACAGACAGCCAAAAACATTCAGTACTTC.

This sequence joins TRBV5-1 and TRBJ2-5; 8 bases fit TRBD1. The J segment lost 2 bases and the V segment lost 5 bases, leaving 11 bases of the junction unmatched. The CDR3 runs to 16 residues. Germline V gives CDR1 SGHRS, CDR2 YFSETQ. CDR3 sequence: CASRYHPTGAQETQYF. The DNA of the CDR3 is TGCGCCAGCAGGTATCACCCGACAGGGGCGCAAGAGACCCAGTACTTC.

The V gene is TRBV5-1, the J gene TRBJ2-1, with 14 bases matching TRBD2. V trimming: 3 bases; J trimming: 8 bases; junction bases outside the gene matches: 4. This CDR3 has 15 amino acids. Germline V gives CDR1 SGHRS, CDR2 YFSETQ. In nucleotides, the CDR3 is TGCGCCAGCAGCTCGGGACTAGCGGGAGACCATGAGCAGTTCTTC. The encoded protein is CASSSGLAGDHEQFF.

The chain recombines TRBV14 with TRBJ1-1; D is possibly TRBD1 (5 bases). The V gene lost 1 base and the J gene lost 5 bases, with 8 bases spanning the gap. The CDR3 consists of 13 residues. CDR1 is SGHDN, CDR2 FVKESK, per germline. CDR3 sequence (DNA): TGTGCCAGCAGCCAAGTAGGGGTAACTGAAGCTTTCTTT. This gives the protein CASSQVGVTEAFF. The full variable domain, completed using reference TRBV14 and TRBJ1-1, is EAGVTQFPSHSVIEKGQTVTLRCDPISGHDNLYWYRRVMGKEIKFLLHFVKESKQDESGMPNNRFLAERTGGTYSTLKVQPAELEDSGVYFCASSQVGVTEAFFGQGTRLTVV.

This clone was counted a few times. This CDR3 reads CASSPRYPGGSSGANVLTF. CDR3 in DNA: TGTGCCAGCTCACCACGGTACCCAGGGGGTAGCTCTGGGGCCAACGTCCTGACTTTC. The chain recombines TRBV18 with TRBJ2-6, with 7 bases matching TRBD1. This CDR3 is 19 amino acids long. The V gene's germline CDR1 is KGHSH and CDR2 LQKENI. J gave up 0 bases and V 1 base, and 9 bases lay outside the gene matches. The full variable domain, with the rest looked up from reference TRBV18 and TRBJ2-6, is NAGVMQNPRHLVRRRGQEARLRCSPMKGHSHVYWYRQLPEEGLKFMVYLQKENIIDESGMPKERFSAEFPKEGPSILRIQQVVRGDSAAYFCASSPRYPGGSSGANVLTFGAGSRLTVL.

J is TRBJ2-3 and V is TRBV2, with a tentative D call TRBD2 (5 bases). The germline V and J ends were trimmed by 7 bases and 0 bases, with 14 bases remaining between them. The CDR3 totals 15 residues. Germline CDR1 and CDR2: SNHLY and FYNNEI. The CDR3 nucleotides are TGTGCCAGCACCCCGGAGGTTGTTAGCACAGATACGCAGTATTTT. Encoded protein: CASTPEVVSTDTQYF.

This clone was counted a few times. The chain joins TRBV6-5 to TRBJ2-7, with 7 bases aligning to TRBD2. This CDR3 is built from 15 residues. Germline-derived CDR1 and CDR2 are MNHEY and SVGAGI. The V segment lost 4 bases and the J segment 7 bases; nucleotides outside the gene matches: 13. For the CDR3, the DNA is TGTGCCAGCAGTTCCAGCGGGACTTCTTCAAGGGAGCAGTACTTC. Its translation is CASSSSGTSSREQYF.

This clone appeared a few times. The V gene is TRBV29-1, the J gene TRBJ2-3; D is ambiguous. From germline, CDR1 is SQVTM and CDR2 ANQGSEA. This CDR3 has 13 residues. The V end lost 0 bases, the J end lost 0 bases, and 4 bases lay between the germline ends. For the CDR3, the DNA is TGCAGCGTTGAAGACCCTAGCACAGATACGCAGTATTTT. This codes for CSVEDPSTDTQYF.

V usage is TRBV15 and J usage is TRBJ2-7; 9 bases map to TRBD2. This CDR3 region has 14 residues. J gave up 2 bases and V 6 bases, and 5 bases lay outside the gene matches. Germline V gene lookup returns CDR1 LNHNV and CDR2 YYDKDF (reference sequence). In DNA form, the CDR3 reads TGTGCCACCAGTTTAGCGGGAGTAGCCTACGAGCAGTACTTC. It is translated as CATSLAGVAYEQYF.

This clone was seen a handful of times. This chain connects TRBV9 to TRBJ2-6, with D possibly being TRBD1 (6 bases). V lost 7 bases and J lost 4, with 24 bases in between. CDR1 SGDLS and CDR2 YYNGEE come from the germline V gene. This CDR3 spans 18 amino acids. CDR3 protein: CASSRFGDTRAGANVLTF. The CDR3 coding sequence is TGTGCCAGCTCCCGGTTTGGGGACACCCGGGCAGGGGCCAACGTCCTGACTTTC.

A few counts support this clone. V usage is TRBV19 and J usage is TRBJ2-5; D unresolved. The V gene lost 2 bases and the J gene lost 5 bases, with 15 bases spanning the gap. This CDR3 spans 15 amino acids. Germline CDR1 LNHDA, CDR2 SQIVND (reference sequence). The CDR3 here is CASSIQAQPGETQYF. The CDR3 region has the DNA TGTGCCAGTAGTATACAGGCCCAGCCTGGGGAGACCCAGTACTTC.

The CDR3 reads CASSPPTGLYNEQFF. For the CDR3, the DNA is TGTGCCAGCTCACCACCTACGGGGTTATACAATGAGCAGTTCTTC. The rearrangement links TRBV18 to TRBJ2-1; possibly TRBD2 for D (5 bases). This CDR3 comprises 15 residues. The V gene's germline CDR1 is KGHSH and CDR2 LQKENI. V lost 0 bases and J lost 4, with 10 bases in between.

The chain combines TRBV27 with TRBJ1-6; D remains ambiguous. The germline gives CDR1 MNHEY, CDR2 SMNVEV (reference sequence). Trimming removed 9 bases at V and 8 bases at J, with 17 bases between. This CDR3 is built from 14 residues. DNA of the CDR3: TGTGCCAGTGGTAAGGAGGGTGGGTATTCACCCCTCCACTTT. Translation: CASGKEGGYSPLHF.